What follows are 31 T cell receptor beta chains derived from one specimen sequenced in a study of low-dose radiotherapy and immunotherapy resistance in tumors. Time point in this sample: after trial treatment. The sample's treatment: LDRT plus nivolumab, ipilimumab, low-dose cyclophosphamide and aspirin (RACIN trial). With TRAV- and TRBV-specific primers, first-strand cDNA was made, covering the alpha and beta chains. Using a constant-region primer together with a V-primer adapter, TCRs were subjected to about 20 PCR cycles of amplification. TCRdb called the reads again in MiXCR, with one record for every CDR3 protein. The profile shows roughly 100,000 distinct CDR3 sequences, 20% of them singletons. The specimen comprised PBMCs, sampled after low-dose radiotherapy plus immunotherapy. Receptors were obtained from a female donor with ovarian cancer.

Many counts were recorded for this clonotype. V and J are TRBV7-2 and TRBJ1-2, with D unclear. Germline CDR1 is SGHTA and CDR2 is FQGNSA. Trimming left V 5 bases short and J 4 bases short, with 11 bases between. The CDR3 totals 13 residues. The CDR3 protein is CASSPDPLYGYTF. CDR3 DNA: TGTGCCAGCAGCCCCGATCCCCTCTATGGCTACACCTTC.

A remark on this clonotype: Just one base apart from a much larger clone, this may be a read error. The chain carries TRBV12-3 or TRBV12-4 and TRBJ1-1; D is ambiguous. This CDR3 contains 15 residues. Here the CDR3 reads CDSSLGVGLGTEAFF. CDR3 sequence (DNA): TGTGACAGCAGTTTAGGTGTGGGTCTTGGCACTGAAGCTTTCTTT.

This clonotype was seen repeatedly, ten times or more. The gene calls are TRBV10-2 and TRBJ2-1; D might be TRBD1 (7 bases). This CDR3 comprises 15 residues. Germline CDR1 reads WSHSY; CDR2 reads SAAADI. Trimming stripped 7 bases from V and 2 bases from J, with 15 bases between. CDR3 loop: CASIMQGGPYNEQFF. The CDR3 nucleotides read TGCGCCAGCATCATGCAGGGGGGCCCCTACAATGAGCAGTTCTTC.

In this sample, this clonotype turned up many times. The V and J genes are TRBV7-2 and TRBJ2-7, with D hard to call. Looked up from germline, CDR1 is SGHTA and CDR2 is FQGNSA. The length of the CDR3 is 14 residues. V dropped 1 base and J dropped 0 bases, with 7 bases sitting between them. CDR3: CASSLDSNSYEQYF. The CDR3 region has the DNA TGTGCCAGCAGCTTAGACAGTAACTCCTACGAGCAGTACTTC.

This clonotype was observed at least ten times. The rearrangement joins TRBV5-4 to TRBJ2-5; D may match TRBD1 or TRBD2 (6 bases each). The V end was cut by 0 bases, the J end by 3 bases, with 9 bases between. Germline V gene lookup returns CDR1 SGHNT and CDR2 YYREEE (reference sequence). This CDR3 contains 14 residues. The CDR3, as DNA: TGTGCCAGCAGCTTGGTGGGGGGCGAAGAGACCCAGTACTTC. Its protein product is CASSLVGGEETQYF.

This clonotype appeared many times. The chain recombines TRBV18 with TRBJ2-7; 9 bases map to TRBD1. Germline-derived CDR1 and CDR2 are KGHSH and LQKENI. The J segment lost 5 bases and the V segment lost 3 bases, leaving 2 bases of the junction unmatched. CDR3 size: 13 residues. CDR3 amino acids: CASSPRQGDEQYF. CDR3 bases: TGTGCCAGCTCACCCCGACAGGGGGACGAGCAGTACTTC. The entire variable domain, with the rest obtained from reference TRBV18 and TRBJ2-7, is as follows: NAGVMQNPRHLVRRRGQEARLRCSPMKGHSHVYWYRQLPEEGLKFMVYLQKENIIDESGMPKERFSAEFPKEGPSILRIQQVVRGDSAAYFCASSPRQGDEQYFGPGTRLTVT.

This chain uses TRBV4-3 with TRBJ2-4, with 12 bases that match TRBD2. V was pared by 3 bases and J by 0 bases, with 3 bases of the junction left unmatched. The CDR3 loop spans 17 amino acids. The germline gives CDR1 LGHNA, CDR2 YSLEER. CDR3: CASSQTSGSLAKNIQYF. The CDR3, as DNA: TGCGCCAGCAGCCAGACTAGCGGGAGTTTAGCCAAAAACATTCAGTACTTC.

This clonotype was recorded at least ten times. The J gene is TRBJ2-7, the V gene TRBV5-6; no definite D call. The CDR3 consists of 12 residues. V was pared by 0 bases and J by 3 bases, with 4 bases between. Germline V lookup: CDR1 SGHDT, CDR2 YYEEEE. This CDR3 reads CASSLGNYEQYF. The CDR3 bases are TGTGCCAGCAGCTTGGGCAACTACGAGCAGTACTTC.

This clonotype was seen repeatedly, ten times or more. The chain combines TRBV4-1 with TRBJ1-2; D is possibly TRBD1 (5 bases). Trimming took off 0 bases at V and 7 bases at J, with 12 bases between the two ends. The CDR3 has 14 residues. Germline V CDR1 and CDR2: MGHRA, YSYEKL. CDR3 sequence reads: CASSQDGQGGGYTF. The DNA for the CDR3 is TGCGCCAGCAGCCAAGATGGGCAGGGAGGTGGCTACACCTTC.

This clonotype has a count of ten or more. The CDR3 sequence is CATSRDRDRTYEQYF. CDR3 DNA: TGTGCCACCAGCAGAGATCGGGACAGAACCTACGAGCAGTACTTC. The V call is TRBV15, the J call TRBJ2-7, with 7 bases lining up with TRBD1. Unmatched junction bases numbered 4, after V lost 0 bases and J lost 2 bases. The CDR3 is 15 residues long. Germline V gene sequence: CDR1 LNHNV, CDR2 YYDKDF (reference sequence).

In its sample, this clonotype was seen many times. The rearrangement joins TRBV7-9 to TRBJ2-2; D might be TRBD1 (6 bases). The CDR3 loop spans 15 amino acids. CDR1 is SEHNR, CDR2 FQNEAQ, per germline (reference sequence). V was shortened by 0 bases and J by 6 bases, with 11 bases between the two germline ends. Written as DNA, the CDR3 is TGTGCCAGCAGCTTAGCTGGATGGGGGCCCGGGGAGCTGTTTTTT. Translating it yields CASSLAGWGPGELFF.

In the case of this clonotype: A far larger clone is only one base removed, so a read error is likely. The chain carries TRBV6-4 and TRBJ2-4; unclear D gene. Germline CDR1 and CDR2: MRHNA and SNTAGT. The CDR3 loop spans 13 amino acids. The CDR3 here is CASREVAKIIQYF. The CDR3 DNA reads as TGTGCCAGCAGAGAAGTGGCCAAAATCATTCAGTACTTC.

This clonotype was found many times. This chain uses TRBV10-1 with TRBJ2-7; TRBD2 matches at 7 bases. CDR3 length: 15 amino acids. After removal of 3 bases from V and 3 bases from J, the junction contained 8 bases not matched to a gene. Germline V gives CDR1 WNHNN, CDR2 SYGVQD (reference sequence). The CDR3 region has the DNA TGCGCCAGCAGTGACCCTATTTCTAGCGGCTACGAGCAGTACTTC. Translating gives CASSDPISSGYEQYF.

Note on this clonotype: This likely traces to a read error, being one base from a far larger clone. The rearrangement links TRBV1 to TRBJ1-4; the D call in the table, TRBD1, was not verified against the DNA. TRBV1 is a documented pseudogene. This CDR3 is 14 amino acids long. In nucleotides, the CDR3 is TGCGGCAGCAGCCAAGATTGGGGGGTTGAAAAACTGTTTTTT. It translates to CGSSQDWGVEKLFF.

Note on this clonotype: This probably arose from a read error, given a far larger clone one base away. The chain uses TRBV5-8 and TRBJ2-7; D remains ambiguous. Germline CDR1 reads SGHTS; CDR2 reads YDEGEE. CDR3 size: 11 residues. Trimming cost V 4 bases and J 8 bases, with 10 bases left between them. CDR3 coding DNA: TGTGCCAGCAGCCCAGAGGTCAAGCAGTACTTC. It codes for CASSPEVKQYF.

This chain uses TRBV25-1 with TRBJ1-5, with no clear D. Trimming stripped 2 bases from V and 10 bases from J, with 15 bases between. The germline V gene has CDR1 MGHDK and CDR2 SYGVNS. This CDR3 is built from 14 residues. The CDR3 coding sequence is TGTGCCAGCAGTGAACGGGGATCTTACCGACCCCAGCATTTT. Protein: CASSERGSYRPQHF.

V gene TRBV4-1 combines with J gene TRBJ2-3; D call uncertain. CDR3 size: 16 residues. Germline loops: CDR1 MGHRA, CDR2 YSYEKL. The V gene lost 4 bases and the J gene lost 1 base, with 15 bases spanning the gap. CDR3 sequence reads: CASSPVLRVGTDTQYF. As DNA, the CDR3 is TGCGCCAGCAGCCCCGTACTCCGGGTGGGCACAGATACGCAGTATTTT.

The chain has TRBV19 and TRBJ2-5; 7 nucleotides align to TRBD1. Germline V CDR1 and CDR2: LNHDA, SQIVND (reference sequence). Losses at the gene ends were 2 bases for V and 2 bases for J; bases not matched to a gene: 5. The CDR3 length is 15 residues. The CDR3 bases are TGTGCCAGTAGTATAACCGGGACAGCGCAAGAGACCCAGTACTTC. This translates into CASSITGTAQETQYF.

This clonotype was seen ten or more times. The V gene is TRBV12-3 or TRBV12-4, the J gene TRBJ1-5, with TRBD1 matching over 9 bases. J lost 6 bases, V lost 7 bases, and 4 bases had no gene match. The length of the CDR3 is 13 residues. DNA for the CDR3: TGTGCCAGCAACCGACAGGGGGGTCAGCCCCAGCATTTT. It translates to CASNRQGGQPQHF.

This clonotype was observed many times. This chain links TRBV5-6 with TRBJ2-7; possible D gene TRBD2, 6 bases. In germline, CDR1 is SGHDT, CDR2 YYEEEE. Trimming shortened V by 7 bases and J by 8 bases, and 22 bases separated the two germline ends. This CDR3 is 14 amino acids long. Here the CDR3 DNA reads TGTGCCAGCGCGCGGGGAGTAATGAGAGACAAGCAGTACTTC. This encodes CASARGVMRDKQYF.

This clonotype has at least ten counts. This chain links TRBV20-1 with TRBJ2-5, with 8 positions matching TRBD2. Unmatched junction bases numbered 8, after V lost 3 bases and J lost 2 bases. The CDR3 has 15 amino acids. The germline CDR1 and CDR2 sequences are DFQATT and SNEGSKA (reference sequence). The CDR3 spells CSASASGGVQETQYF. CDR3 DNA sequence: TGCAGTGCTAGCGCCTCGGGGGGGGTACAAGAGACCCAGTACTTC.

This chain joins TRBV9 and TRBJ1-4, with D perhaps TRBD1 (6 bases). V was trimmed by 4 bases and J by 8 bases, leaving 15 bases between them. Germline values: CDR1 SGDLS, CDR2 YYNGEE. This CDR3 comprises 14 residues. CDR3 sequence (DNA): TGTGCCAGCAGCCTGAAAGGGGGTGGAGAAAAACTGTTTTTT. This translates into CASSLKGGGEKLFF.

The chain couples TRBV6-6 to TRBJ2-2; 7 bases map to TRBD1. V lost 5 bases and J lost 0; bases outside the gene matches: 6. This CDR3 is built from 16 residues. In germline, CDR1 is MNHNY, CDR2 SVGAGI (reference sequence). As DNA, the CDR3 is TGTGCCAGCAGTAACACAGGGGCTGCGAACACCGGGGAGCTGTTTTTT. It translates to CASSNTGAANTGELFF.

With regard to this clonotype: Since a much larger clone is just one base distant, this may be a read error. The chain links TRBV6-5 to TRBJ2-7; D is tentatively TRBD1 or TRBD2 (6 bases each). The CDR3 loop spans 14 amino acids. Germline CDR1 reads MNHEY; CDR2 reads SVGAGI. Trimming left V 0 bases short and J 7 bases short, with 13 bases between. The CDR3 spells CASSYSGGALEQYF. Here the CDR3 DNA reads TGTGCCAGCAGTTACTCGGGGGGCGCTTTGGAGCAGTACTTC.

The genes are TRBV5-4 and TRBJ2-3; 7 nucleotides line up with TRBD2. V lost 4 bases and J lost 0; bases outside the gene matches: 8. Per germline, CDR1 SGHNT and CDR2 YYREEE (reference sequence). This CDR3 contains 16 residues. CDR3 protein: CASSQEYGGSTDTQYF. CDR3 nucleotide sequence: TGTGCCAGCAGCCAGGAATACGGGGGGAGCACAGATACGCAGTATTTT.

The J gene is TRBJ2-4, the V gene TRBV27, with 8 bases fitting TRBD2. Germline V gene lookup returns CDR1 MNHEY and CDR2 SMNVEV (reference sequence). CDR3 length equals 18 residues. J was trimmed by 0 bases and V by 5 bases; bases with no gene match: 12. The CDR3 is CASSPFAGGTLAKNIQYF. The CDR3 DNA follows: TGTGCCAGCAGTCCATTCGCGGGAGGTACCCTAGCCAAAAACATTCAGTACTTC.

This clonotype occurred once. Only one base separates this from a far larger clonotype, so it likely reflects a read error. The chain's CDR3 is CASWGRGEQYF. In nucleotides, the CDR3 is TGTGCAAGCTGGGGCCGGGGTGAGCAGTACTTC. The rearrangement links TRBV6-6 to TRBJ2-7, with D tentatively TRBD1 or TRBD2 (5 bases each). Per the germline V gene, CDR1 is MNHNY and CDR2 is SVGAGI (reference sequence). The CDR3 extends over 11 amino acids.

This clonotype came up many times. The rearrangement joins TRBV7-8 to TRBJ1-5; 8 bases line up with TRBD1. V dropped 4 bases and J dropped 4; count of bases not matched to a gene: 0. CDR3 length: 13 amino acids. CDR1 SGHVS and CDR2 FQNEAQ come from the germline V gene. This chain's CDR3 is CASSYRGNQPQHF. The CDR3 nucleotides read TGTGCCAGCAGCTACAGGGGGAATCAGCCCCAGCATTTT.

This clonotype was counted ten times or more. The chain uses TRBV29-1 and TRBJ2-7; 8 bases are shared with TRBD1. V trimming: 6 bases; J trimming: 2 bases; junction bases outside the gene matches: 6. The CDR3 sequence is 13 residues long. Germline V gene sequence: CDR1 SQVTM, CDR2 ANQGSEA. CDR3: CSVAGTGPYEQYF. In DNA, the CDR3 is TGCAGCGTAGCCGGGACAGGCCCCTACGAGCAGTACTTC.

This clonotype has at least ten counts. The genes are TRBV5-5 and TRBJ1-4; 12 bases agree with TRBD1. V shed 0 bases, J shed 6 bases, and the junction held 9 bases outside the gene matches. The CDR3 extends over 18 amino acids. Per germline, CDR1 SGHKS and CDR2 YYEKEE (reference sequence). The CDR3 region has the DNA TGTGCCAGCAGCTTGGGTCCGGGACAGGGGGCGAAGGATGAAAAACTGTTTTTT. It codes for CASSLGPGQGAKDEKLFF.

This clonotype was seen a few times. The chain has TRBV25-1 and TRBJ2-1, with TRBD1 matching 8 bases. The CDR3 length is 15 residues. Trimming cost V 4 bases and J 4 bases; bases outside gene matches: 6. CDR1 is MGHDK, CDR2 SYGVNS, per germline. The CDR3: CASSGGQGVYNEQFF. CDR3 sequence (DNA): TGTGCCAGCAGTGGCGGACAGGGAGTATACAATGAGCAGTTCTTC.